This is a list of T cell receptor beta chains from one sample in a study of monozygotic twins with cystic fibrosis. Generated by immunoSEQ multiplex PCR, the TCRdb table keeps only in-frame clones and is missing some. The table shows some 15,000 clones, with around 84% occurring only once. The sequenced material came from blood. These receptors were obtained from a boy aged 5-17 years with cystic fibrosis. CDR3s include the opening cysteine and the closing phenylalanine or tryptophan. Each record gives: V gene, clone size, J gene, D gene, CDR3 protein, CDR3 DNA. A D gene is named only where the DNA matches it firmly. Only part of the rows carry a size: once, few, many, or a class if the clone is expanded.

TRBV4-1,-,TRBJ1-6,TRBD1,CASSPNGQGNSPLHF,TGCGCCAGCAGCCCGAACGGACAGGGGAATTCACCCCTCCACTTT
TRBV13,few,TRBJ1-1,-,CASSFIGNTEAFF,TGTGCCAGCAGCTTCATCGGGAACACTGAAGCTTTCTTT
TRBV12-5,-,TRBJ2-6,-,CASGRGTGANVLTF,TGTGCTAGTGGTAGGGGAACTGGGGCCAACGTCCTGACTTTC
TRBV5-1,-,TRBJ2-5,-,CASTLPPGETQYF,TGCGCCAGCACTCTTCCGCCGGGAGAGACCCAGTACTTC
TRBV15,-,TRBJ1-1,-,CATSRPVMGLMNTEAFF,TGTGCCACCAGCAGACCAGTGATGGGACTAATGAACACTGAAGCTTTCTTT
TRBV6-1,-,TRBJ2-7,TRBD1,CASSEDLTGAYEQYF,TGTGCCAGCAGTGAAGACCTGACAGGGGCCTACGAGCAGTACTTC
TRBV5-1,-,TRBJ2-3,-,CASSLSGNHHTDTQYF,TGCGCCAGCAGCTTGTCAGGGAACCATCACACAGATACGCAGTATTTT
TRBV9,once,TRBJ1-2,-,CASSGGGFGYGYTF,TGTGCCAGCAGCGGGGGAGGGTTTGGCTATGGCTACACCTTC
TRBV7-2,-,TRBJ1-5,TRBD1,CASSPQDRGQPQHF,TGTGCCAGCAGCCCGCAGGACAGGGGCCAGCCCCAGCATTTT
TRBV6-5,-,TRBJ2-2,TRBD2,CASSYGGRSTGELFF,TGTGCCAGCAGTTACGGCGGGAGGAGTACCGGGGAGCTGTTTTTT
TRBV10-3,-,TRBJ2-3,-,CAISDNVLGSWDTQYF,TGTGCCATCAGTGATAACGTTTTGGGGTCTTGGGATACGCAGTATTTT
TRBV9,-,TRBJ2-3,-,CASSPPSRPDTQYF,TGTGCCAGCAGCCCCCCCTCTAGGCCAGATACGCAGTATTTT
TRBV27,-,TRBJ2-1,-,CASSPRGGWHGQQFF,TGTGCCAGCAGCCCCCGTGGGGGGTGGCACGGTCAGCAGTTCTTC
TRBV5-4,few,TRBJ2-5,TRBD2,CASSLGPVGTSGAQETQYF,TGTGCCAGCAGCTTGGGGCCTGTCGGGACTAGCGGGGCCCAAGAGACCCAGTACTTC
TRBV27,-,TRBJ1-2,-,CASSLRASYGYTF,TGTGCCAGCAGTTTGAGGGCCTCATATGGCTACACCTTC
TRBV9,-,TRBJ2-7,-,CASSPWDLPYEQYF,TGTGCCAGCAGCCCATGGGACTTGCCCTACGAGCAGTACTTC
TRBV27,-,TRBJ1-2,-,CASSRRRTEGHYGYTF,TGTGCCAGCAGTCGACGACGGACAGAGGGCCACTATGGCTACACCTTC
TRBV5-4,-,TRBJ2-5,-,CASSSVGGYETQYF,TGTGCCAGCAGCTCGGTTGGGGGTTATGAGACCCAGTACTTC
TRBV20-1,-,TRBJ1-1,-,CSAGPNTEAFF,TGCAGTGCCGGCCCAAACACTGAAGCTTTCTTT
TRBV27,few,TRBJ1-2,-,CASSLIQGGYTF,TGTGCCAGCAGTTTAATCCAAGGGGGCTACACCTTC
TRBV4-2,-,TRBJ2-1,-,CASSQDEGAPAYNEQFF,TGTGCCAGCAGCCAAGATGAGGGTGCGCCAGCATACAATGAGCAGTTCTTC
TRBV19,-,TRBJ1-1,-,CASSNTGSTEAFF,TGTGCCAGTAGTAACACAGGGTCAACTGAAGCTTTCTTT
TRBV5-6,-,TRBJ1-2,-,CASSPAHERDGYTF,TGTGCCAGCAGCCCTGCCCACGAGCGGGATGGCTACACCTTC
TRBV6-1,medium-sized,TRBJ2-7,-,CATTSGRDDYEQYF,TGTGCCACCACCTCGGGGCGGGATGACTACGAGCAGTACTTC
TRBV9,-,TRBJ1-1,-,CASSVGGGGNTEAFF,TGTGCCAGCAGCGTAGGTGGAGGGGGGAACACTGAAGCTTTCTTT
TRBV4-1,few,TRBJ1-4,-,CASSPRTATNEKLFF,TGCGCCAGCAGCCCCCGGACAGCCACTAATGAAAAACTGTTTTTT
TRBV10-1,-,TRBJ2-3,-,CASSRRSTDTQYF,TGCGCCAGCAGTAGACGGAGCACAGATACGCAGTATTTT
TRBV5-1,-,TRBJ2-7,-,CASSLGYTYEQYF,TGCGCCAGCAGCTTGGGTTATACCTACGAGCAGTACTTC